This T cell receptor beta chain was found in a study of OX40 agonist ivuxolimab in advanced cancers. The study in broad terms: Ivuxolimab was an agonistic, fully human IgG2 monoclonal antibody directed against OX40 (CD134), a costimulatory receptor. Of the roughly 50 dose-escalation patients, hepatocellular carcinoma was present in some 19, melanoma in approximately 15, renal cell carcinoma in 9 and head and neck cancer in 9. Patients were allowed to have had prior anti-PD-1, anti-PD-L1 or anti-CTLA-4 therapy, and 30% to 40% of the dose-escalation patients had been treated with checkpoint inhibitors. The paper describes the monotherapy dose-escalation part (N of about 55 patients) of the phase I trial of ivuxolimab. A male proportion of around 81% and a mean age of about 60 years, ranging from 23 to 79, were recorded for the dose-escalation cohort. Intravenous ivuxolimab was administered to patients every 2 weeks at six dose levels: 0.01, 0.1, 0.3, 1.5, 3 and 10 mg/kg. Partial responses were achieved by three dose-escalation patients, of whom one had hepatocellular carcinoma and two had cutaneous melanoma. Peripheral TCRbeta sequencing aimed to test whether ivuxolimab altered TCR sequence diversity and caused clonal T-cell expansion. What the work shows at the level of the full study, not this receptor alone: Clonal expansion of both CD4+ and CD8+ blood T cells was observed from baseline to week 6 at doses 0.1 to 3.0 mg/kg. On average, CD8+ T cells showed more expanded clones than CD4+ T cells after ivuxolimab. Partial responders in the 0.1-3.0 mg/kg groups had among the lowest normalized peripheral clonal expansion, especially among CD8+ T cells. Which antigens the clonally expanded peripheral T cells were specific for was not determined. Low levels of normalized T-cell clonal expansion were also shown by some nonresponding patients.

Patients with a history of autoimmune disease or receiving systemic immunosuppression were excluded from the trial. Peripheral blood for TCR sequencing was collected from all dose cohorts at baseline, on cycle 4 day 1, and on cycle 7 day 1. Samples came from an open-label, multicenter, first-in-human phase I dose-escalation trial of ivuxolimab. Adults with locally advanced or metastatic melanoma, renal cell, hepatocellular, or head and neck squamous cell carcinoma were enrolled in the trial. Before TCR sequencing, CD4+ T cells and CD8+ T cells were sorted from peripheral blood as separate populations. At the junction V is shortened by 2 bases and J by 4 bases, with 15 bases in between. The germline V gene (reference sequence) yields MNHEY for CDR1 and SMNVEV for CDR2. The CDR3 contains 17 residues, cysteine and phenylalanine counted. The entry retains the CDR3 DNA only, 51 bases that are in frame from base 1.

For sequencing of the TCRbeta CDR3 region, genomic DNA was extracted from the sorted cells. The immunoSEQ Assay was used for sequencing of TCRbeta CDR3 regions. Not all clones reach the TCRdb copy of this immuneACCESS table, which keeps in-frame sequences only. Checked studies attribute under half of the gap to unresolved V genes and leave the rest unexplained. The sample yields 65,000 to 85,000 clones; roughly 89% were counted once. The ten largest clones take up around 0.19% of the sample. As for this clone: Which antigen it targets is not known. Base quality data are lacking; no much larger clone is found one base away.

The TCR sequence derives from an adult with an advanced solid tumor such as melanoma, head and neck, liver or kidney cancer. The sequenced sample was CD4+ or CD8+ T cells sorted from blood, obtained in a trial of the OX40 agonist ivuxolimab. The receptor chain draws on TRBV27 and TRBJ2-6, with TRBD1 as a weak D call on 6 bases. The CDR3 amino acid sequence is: CASSLTQQGAGANVLTF. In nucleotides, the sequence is TGTGCCAGCAGTTTAACCCAACAGGGAGCGGGGGCCAACGTCCTGACTTTC.